One and the same sample provided the 14 T cell receptor beta chains below, sequenced in a study of early T cells in non-severe SARS-CoV-2 infection. One entry per CDR3 protein, called by TCRdb with MiXCR from the 5' RACE reads. The data show 25,000 to 30,000 distinct CDR3 sequences, 9.5% to 10% seen once. The sequenced sample consisted of whole blood. All receptors derive from an adult who was a healthcare worker with PCR-confirmed SARS-CoV-2 infection or an uninfected control (not recorded which).

This clonotype was observed at least ten times. The chain carries TRBV6-5 and TRBJ1-4; D ambiguous. V lost 2 bases, J lost 8 bases, and 12 bases lay in between. CDR1 is MNHEY, CDR2 SVGAGI, per germline. There are 14 residues in the CDR3. CDR3: CASSYRLDGEKLFF. The CDR3 region has the DNA TGTGCCAGCAGTTACAGGCTGGACGGGGAAAAACTGTTTTTT.

This clonotype was picked up many times. The V and J genes are TRBV5-6 and TRBJ2-1; possibly TRBD1 for D (5 bases). Per germline, CDR1 SGHDT and CDR2 YYEEEE. The CDR3 has 16 residues. V was cut by 0 bases and J by 4 bases, with 14 bases left in between. This chain's CDR3 is CASSLDRGAFYNEQFF. DNA for the CDR3: TGTGCCAGCAGCTTGGATAGGGGCGCCTTTTACAATGAGCAGTTCTTC.

This clonotype was counted many times. V gene TRBV6-6 combines with J gene TRBJ1-5; no firm D call. V lost 4 bases and J lost 6, with 13 bases in between. Germline CDR1 reads MNHNY; CDR2 reads SVGAGI (reference sequence). The CDR3 has 14 amino acids. The CDR3 bases are TGTGCCAGCAGTTCGGCAGGAGGGCGTCAGCCCCAGCATTTT. Protein product: CASSSAGGRQPQHF.

This clonotype was observed a handful of times. The rearrangement uses TRBV29-1 and TRBJ2-5; 9 bases align to TRBD2. The CDR3 consists of 13 residues. Germline CDR1 SQVTM, CDR2 ANQGSEA. The V and J ends lost 7 bases and 7 bases, in that order; junction bases with no gene match: 10. CDR3 sequence: CSERASGDRTQYF. The CDR3 DNA follows: TGCAGCGAGCGGGCTAGCGGGGATCGGACCCAGTACTTC.

In this sample, this clonotype turned up many times. DNA of the CDR3: TGTGCCAGCAGCCCCAACCCAGGGCACACTGAAGCTTTCTTT. Translated: CASSPNPGHTEAFF. The chain recombines TRBV9 with TRBJ1-1, with D possibly matching TRBD1 (5 bases). The V gene lost 4 bases and the J gene lost 3 bases, with 13 bases spanning the gap. Germline CDR1 is SGDLS and CDR2 is YYNGEE. The length of the CDR3 is 14 residues. The complete variable domain, with remaining parts taken from reference TRBV9 and TRBJ1-1, reads DSGVTQTPKHLITATGQRVTLRCSPRSGDLSVYWYQQSLDQGLQFLIQYYNGEERAKGNILERFSAQQFPDLHSELNLSSLELGDSALYFCASSPNPGHTEAFFGQGTRLTVV.

At least ten counts were recorded for this clonotype. J is TRBJ2-7 and V is TRBV29-1; 8 nucleotides match TRBD2. V shed 5 bases and J 5 bases; nucleotides not matched to a gene: 8. Germline CDR1 SQVTM, CDR2 ANQGSEA. The CDR3 runs 13 residues. The chain's CDR3 is CSVPAGGGDEQYF. DNA of the CDR3: TGCAGCGTTCCGGCGGGAGGAGGCGACGAGCAGTACTTC.

This clonotype appeared many times. The chain uses TRBV4-3 and TRBJ1-4, with D perhaps matching TRBD1 (5 bases). V was cut by 4 bases and J by 7 bases, with 16 bases left in between. The CDR3 length is 15 residues. Germline CDR1 LGHNA, CDR2 YSLEER. The CDR3 region has the DNA TGCGCCAGCAGCCGCTCCGGAGGGGTTGGTGAAAAACTGTTTTTT. Translating gives CASSRSGGVGEKLFF.

This clonotype was seen ten or more times. The rearrangement joins TRBV7-8 to TRBJ1-2; TRBD1 matches 8 bases. In germline, CDR1 is SGHVS, CDR2 FQNEAQ. V trimming: 5 bases; J trimming: 5 bases; junction bases outside the gene matches: 7. This CDR3 contains 14 residues. CDR3 loop: CASSLPDREYGYTF. CDR3 DNA: TGTGCCAGCAGCCTACCGGACAGGGAGTATGGCTACACCTTC.

This clonotype qualifies as medium-sized (0.01 to 0.1%). The chain links TRBV7-2 to TRBJ1-5, with D tentatively TRBD1 (6 bases). Germline V gene data show CDR1 as SGHTA and CDR2 as FQGNSA. The CDR3 extends over 14 amino acids. V shed 5 bases and J shed 5 bases, with 13 bases lying between them. The CDR3 loop reads CASSGRGGHQPQHF. The CDR3 nucleotides are TGTGCCAGCAGCGGCCGTGGGGGGCATCAGCCCCAGCATTTT.

In this sample, this clonotype turned up a few times. The chain combines TRBV29-1 with TRBJ2-3; TRBD1 matches at 9 bases. This CDR3 has 13 residues. V dropped 7 bases and J dropped 0; count of bases not matched to a gene: 2. Germline lookup yields CDR1 SQVTM and CDR2 ANQGSEA. CDR3 bases: TGCAGCGGGGGACAGGGAAGCACAGATACGCAGTATTTT. Translating gives CSGGQGSTDTQYF.

The J gene is TRBJ2-3, the V gene TRBV5-1, with D perhaps matching TRBD1 or TRBD2 (5 bases each). CDR1 is SGHRS and CDR2 is YFSETQ in the germline V gene. Trimming removed 4 bases at V and 3 bases at J, with 15 bases between. This CDR3 region has 15 residues. CDR3 residues: CASSLRGSRTDTQYF. As DNA, the CDR3 is TGCGCCAGCAGCCTGAGGGGATCGCGGACAGATACGCAGTATTTT.

This clonotype was seen many times. The chain is built from TRBV20-1 and TRBJ1-5, with 7 bases aligning to TRBD1. V lost 3 bases and J lost 3; bases outside the gene matches: 5. CDR1 is DFQATT, CDR2 SNEGSKA, per germline (reference sequence). The CDR3 is 14 residues long. The CDR3 DNA reads as TGCAGTGCTAGTCAGGACAGGCTCAATCAGCCCCAGCATTTT. This encodes CSASQDRLNQPQHF.

Many counts were recorded for this clonotype. This chain links TRBV12-3 or TRBV12-4 with TRBJ1-6; the match to TRBD1 covers 7 bases. Germline trimming cut 4 bases from V and 5 bases from J; bases unmatched to any gene: 8. The CDR3 runs to 16 residues. For the CDR3, the DNA is TGTGCCAGCAGTTCGAATCATCAGGGGGATAATTCACCCCTCCACTTT. It yields the protein CASSSNHQGDNSPLHF.

This sequence joins TRBV11-1 and TRBJ1-1, with 10 positions matching TRBD1. CDR1 and CDR2 from the germline V gene are SGHAT and FQDESV (reference sequence). V shed 5 bases, J shed 0 bases, and the junction held 3 bases outside the gene matches. This CDR3 spans 15 amino acids. CDR3 protein: CASSLGQGMNTEAFF. The CDR3 bases are TGTGCCAGCAGCCTGGGACAGGGGATGAACACTGAAGCTTTCTTT.